This section outlines one T cell receptor beta chain sequence together with its context. This specimen belongs to a study of cytomegalovirus exposure and HLA in healthy donors. PCR employed 60 Vbeta and 13 Jbeta primers. Only in-frame clones appear in the TCRdb table, and some are missing; sequencing was by immunoSEQ multiplex PCR. This sample has 180,000 or so clones; under 90% occur once, and the top ten carry approximately 1.5%. This CDR3 comprises 14 residues. The V gene lost 5 bases and the J gene lost 4 bases, with 12 bases spanning the gap. Germline-derived CDR1 and CDR2 are MGHRA and YSYEKL. This rearrangement joins TRBV4-1 to TRBJ2-1; no clear D. The clonotype was recovered from a male donor in good health and CMV-seronegative. The sample consisted of PBMCs. The CDR3 sequence: CASSFSENYNEQFF. CDR3 bases: TGCGCCAGCAGCTTCTCCGAGAATTACAATGAGCAGTTCTTC.